This TCR beta chain was captured in a study of blood T cell repertoires in COVID-19 (dated by TCRdb to the early 2020s). Regarding the research as a whole: Collaborator samples came from the United States, Italy and Spain and covered acute and convalescent phases of COVID-19. Where HLA class I and class II types were available, the types were taken from metadata supplied by the sample provider, not from assay-based typing. Samples came from the ongoing ImmuneRACE study (first 160 participants) plus 1,254 subjects from 6 global collaborators. Sample metadata almost always included a de-identified subject ID, COVID-19 status, age in years and sex. The material from the prospective study consisted of cDNA or gDNA derived from T cells, B-cell-depleted T cells, or PBMCs. Deeply sampled blood TCRbeta repertoires from subjects exposed to, actively infected with, or recovered from COVID-19 were included in the dataset. The repertoires were released in a freely available public database intended as a resource for research on the immune response to SARS-CoV-2.

The collaborating institutions used their own protocols to collect whole blood in K2EDTA tubes. Collaborator samples were shipped for TCRbeta analysis as frozen whole blood, isolated PBMCs, or DNA extracted from either sample type. Broad study findings and their caveats: Clinical and demographic metadata were provided uncurated, with the amount varying by source and participant.

With respect to this clone: Its antigen remains undetermined. Base qualities are not recorded, but no much larger clone differs from it by a single base.

The immunoSEQ Assay, a bias-controlled multiplex PCR, was used to amplify TCRbeta CDR3 regions from genomic DNA. Processing in the source paper ran as follows. The number of nucleated cells in each sample was estimated by amplification of reference gene primers within the assay. To quantify the absolute abundance of each unique TCRbeta CDR3 rearrangement, sequence reads were collapsed and filtered. Productive Simpson clonality was computed per sample as the square root of Simpson's diversity index over productive rearrangements. The table comes from immuneACCESS by way of TCRdb, which keeps in-frame sequences with V and J called. Part of the clones is missing from these tables; in studies checked, under half for an unresolved V gene and the rest for unknown reasons. The DNA was the basis for D and trimming; V, J and clone size are from that table. A total of more than 200,000 clones appear in this sample, about 83% of them only once. About 2.7% of the sample rests with the top ten.

Between the V and J ends, shortened by 1 base and 6 bases respectively, the junction contains 9 bases. CDR1 and CDR2, looked up from the germline V gene, are SGHTA and FQGNSA. The CDR3 measures 13 amino acids from cysteine to phenylalanine. CDR3 DNA is the only sequence kept; it has 39 bases, read in frame from the first base. Specimen: peripheral blood. The clonotype originates from a woman in her forties with active or convalescent COVID-19. The rearrangement joined TRBV7-2 to TRBJ1-2, with no confidently assigned D gene. This receptor has the CDR3 CASSLGLRDGYTF. The DNA sequence is TGTGCCAGCAGCTTAGGTTTGCGAGATGGCTACACCTTC.